The 5 T cell receptor beta chains in this list originate from one sample, sequenced in a study of blood T cells in healthy people across ages. The second PCR ran roughly 7 to 12 cycles with a sample-barcoded 5' primer and J-beta primers. TCRdb processed the 5' RACE reads anew with MiXCR; each CDR3 protein has one entry. Here the sample spans about 800,000 distinct CDR3 sequences, roughly 64% being singletons. Sequencing was done on a sample of blood. All receptors derive from a man aged 25-40 years in good health.

The V and J genes are TRBV28 and TRBJ2-7; 10 nucleotides align to TRBD1. The J segment lost 1 base and the V segment lost 5 bases, leaving 11 bases of the junction unmatched. CDR1 MDHEN and CDR2 SYDVKM come from the germline V gene. The CDR3 length is 17 residues. CDR3 coding DNA: TGTGCCAGCAGTCTCCCGACAGGGGGCTTGGTGTCCTACGAGCAGTACTTC. Residues: CASSLPTGGLVSYEQYF.

This chain uses TRBV10-3 with TRBJ2-4; D is possibly TRBD1 (5 bases). The closer fit of TRBJ2-7 to the DNA end suggests the J call may be wrong. Germline-derived CDR1 and CDR2 are ENHRY and SYGVKD. This CDR3 is 15 amino acids long. This chain's CDR3 is CAISDDSRFPYEQYF. CDR3 nucleotides: TGTGCCATCAGTGACGACAGCCGTTTCCCCTACGAGCAGTACTTC.

The chain has TRBV7-2 and TRBJ2-4; no clear D gene. The J call may be faulty, since TRBJ2-5 better matches the DNA end. The CDR3 covers 14 residues. CDR1 SGHTA and CDR2 FQGNSA come from the germline V gene. CDR3 protein: CASSLNLVQETQYF. Here the CDR3 DNA reads TGTGCCAGCAGCTTAAATTTGGTGCAAGAGACCCAGTACTTC.

The chain recombines TRBV7-2 with TRBJ2-7, with 7 bases identical to TRBD1. V dropped 8 bases and J dropped 4; count of bases not matched to a gene: 20. Per germline, CDR1 SGHTA and CDR2 FQGNSA. The CDR3 has 17 amino acids. The CDR3 region is CASGSLSGQRSLYEQYF. CDR3 coding DNA: TGTGCCAGCGGTTCACTTTCGGGACAGAGATCTTTATACGAGCAGTACTTC. The full variable domain, rest sourced from reference TRBV7-2 and TRBJ2-7, is GAGVSQSPSNKVTEKGKDVELRCDPISGHTALYWYRQSLGQGLEFLIYFQGNSAPDKSGLPSDRFSAERTGGSVSTLTIQRTQQEDSAVYLCASGSLSGQRSLYEQYFGPGTRLTVT.

This clonotype has only a few counts. The gene calls are TRBV7-2 and TRBJ2-3, with TRBD2 as a possible D gene (5 bases). CDR3 length equals 14 residues. The V gene's germline CDR1 is SGHTA and CDR2 FQGNSA. Trimming took 5 bases from V and 2 from J, leaving 11 bases between them. CDR3 sequence: CASSPAALTDTQYF. In nucleotides, the CDR3 is TGTGCCAGCAGCCCAGCGGCCCTCACAGATACGCAGTATTTT.